The 7 T cell receptor beta chains listed next were all sequenced from one sample in a study of T-cell reconstitution after alpha-beta-depleted transplantation in children (dated by TCRdb to the mid-2010s). Library generation was performed with PCR. Sequenced using an Illumina HiSeq 2500. TCR libraries were prepared with molecular barcoding, using unique molecular identifiers to normalize TCRbeta repertoire quantification. TCRdb reworked the public reads: Q25 trimming with fastp, MiXCR clone assembly, productive beta chains retained. Each entry merges the rows of one CDR3 protein and shows their most common DNA and genes. Across this sample there are about 690,000 distinct CDR3 sequences, with around a sixth seen only once. The ten largest make up approximately 1% of the sample. Here the sequenced sample was PBMCs from the stem cell graft donor, taken from the stem cell graft. These receptors were taken from a human donor who donated a stem cell graft to a child with acute myeloid leukemia.

Concerning this clonotype: It may be a read error: a sequence one base away is much more abundant. This chain links TRBV20-1 with TRBJ1-5; the D gene is possibly TRBD1 (6 bases). The ends were cut back, 7 bases at V and 0 bases at J, with 13 bases in the middle. The germline V gene encodes CDR1 DFQATT and CDR2 SNEGSKA (reference sequence). This CDR3 is built from 14 residues. The CDR3 sequence is CSGLDSYSNQPQHF. The CDR3 nucleotides are TGCAGTGGGCTGGACAGTTATAGCAATCAGCCCCAGCATTTT.

The chain combines TRBV20-1 with TRBJ1-1; D remains ambiguous. Germline CDR1 is DFQATT and CDR2 is SNEGSKA (reference sequence). The V end lost 4 bases, the J end lost 1 base, and 16 bases lay between the germline ends. This CDR3 contains 15 residues. This CDR3 reads CSATLGLIGNTEAFF. CDR3 sequence (DNA): TGCAGTGCTACCTTGGGCCTGATCGGGAACACTGAAGCTTTCTTT.

The chain carries TRBV5-1 and TRBJ1-1; D is possibly TRBD1 (5 bases). The ends were cut back, 3 bases at V and 4 bases at J, with 10 bases in the middle. CDR3 length: 13 residues. Germline V gene data show CDR1 as SGHRS and CDR2 as YFSETQ. In nucleotides, the CDR3 is TGCGCCAGCAGCTCGAACGGGGGCACTGAAGCTTTCTTT. Amino acid sequence: CASSSNGGTEAFF. The complete variable domain, with remaining parts taken from reference TRBV5-1 and TRBJ1-1, reads KAGVTQTPRYLIKTRGQQVTLSCSPISGHRSVSWYQQTPGQGLQFLFEYFSETQRNKGNFPGRFSGRQFSNSRSEMNVSTLELGDSALYLCASSSNGGTEAFFGQGTRLTVV.

The CDR3 loop reads CASSPGQRNTEAFF. The DNA for the CDR3 is TGTGCCAGCAGCCCCGGACAGCGCAACACTGAAGCTTTCTTT. The chain carries TRBV7-2 and TRBJ1-1, with D maybe TRBD1 (6 bases). The CDR3 length is 14 residues. V was cut by 5 bases and J by 2 bases, with 12 bases left in between. CDR1 and CDR2 from the germline V gene are SGHTA and FQGNSA. Full variable domain (remainder filled in from reference TRBV7-2 and TRBJ1-1): GAGVSQSPSNKVTEKGKDVELRCDPISGHTALYWYRQSLGQGLEFLIYFQGNSAPDKSGLPSDRFSAERTGGSVSTLTIQRTQQEDSAVYLCASSPGQRNTEAFFGQGTRLTVV.

This clonotype was picked up many times. CDR3 residues: CSARLLAGGPNNEQFF. As DNA, the CDR3 is TGCAGTGCTAGGTTACTAGCGGGGGGGCCGAACAATGAGCAGTTCTTC. The rearrangement uses TRBV20-1 and TRBJ2-1; 13 nucleotides align to TRBD2. The V and J ends lost 3 bases and 5 bases, in that order; junction bases with no gene match: 7. Germline V lookup: CDR1 DFQATT, CDR2 SNEGSKA (reference sequence). The CDR3 length is 16 residues.

This clonotype was observed at least ten times. The V call is TRBV18, the J call TRBJ2-1, with a possible D match to TRBD2 (6 bases). Germline loops: CDR1 KGHSH, CDR2 LQKENI. This CDR3 has 15 amino acids. V lost 8 bases and J lost 4, with 18 bases in between. The CDR3 is CASLQAEGRYNEQFF. In nucleotides, the CDR3 is TGTGCCAGCCTCCAAGCGGAGGGGAGGTACAATGAGCAGTTCTTC.

This clonotype was recorded at least ten times. The CDR3 sequence: CAISRTSGGSGGEQFF. CDR3 sequence (DNA): TGTGCCATCAGCCGGACTAGCGGGGGGTCCGGGGGTGAGCAGTTCTTC. The chain links TRBV10-3 to TRBJ2-1, with 14 bases matching TRBD2. The CDR3 runs 16 residues. The V gene's germline CDR1 is ENHRY and CDR2 SYGVKD. V shed 6 bases and J 9 bases; nucleotides not matched to a gene: 10.